This TCR beta chain was found in a study of control samples from healthy donors and cancer patients. TCRdb keeps only in-frame clones here, not all; method: immunoSEQ multiplex PCR. The sample lists almost 95,000 clones, roughly nine tenths seen once, with roughly 3.4% in the top ten. Trimming took 4 bases from V and 4 from J, leaving 17 bases between them. The germline CDR1 and CDR2 sequences are SGHNT and YYREEE (reference sequence). This CDR3 contains 15 residues. Sequencing used blood. V and J are TRBV5-4 and TRBJ1-1; no reliable D call. This clonotype was obtained from a woman between 18 and 29 years old in good health. DNA of the CDR3: TGTGCCAGCAGCGTGGGAGGGCGCGAGGGCACTGAAGCTTTCTTT. Its translation is CASSVGGREGTEAFF.